The rows below give T cell receptor beta chains drawn from one sample of a study of beta chain features in type 1 diabetes. Some clones are missing from TCRdb's copy, which holds only in-frame ones; the method was immunoSEQ multiplex PCR. The sample contains roughly 700,000 clones, around an eighth of which appear only once. What was sequenced was naive CD4+ T cells from blood. These receptor sequences come from a young man with type 1 diabetes. Each CDR3 is given with its conserved first and last residue. Each record gives: clone size, D gene, J gene, V gene, CDR3 protein, CDR3 DNA. A D gene is named only where the DNA matches it firmly. Size is omitted from some rows. Given values are once, few, many or a class for expanded clones.

clone size: NA
D gene: TRBD1
J gene: TRBJ2-3
V gene: TRBV7-9
CDR3 protein: CASSSGQGWDTQYF
CDR3 DNA: TGTGCCAGCAGCTCGGGACAGGGGTGGGATACGCAGTATTTT

clone size: NA
D gene: NA
J gene: TRBJ2-7
V gene: TRBV18
CDR3 protein: CASSPGGNHEQYF
CDR3 DNA: TGTGCCAGCTCACCAGGAGGGAACCACGAGCAGTACTTC

clone size: NA
D gene: NA
J gene: TRBJ1-1
V gene: TRBV5-1
CDR3 protein: CASSPDTGRTEAFF
CDR3 DNA: TGCGCCAGCAGCCCTGACACGGGGCGGACTGAAGCTTTCTTT

clone size: few
D gene: TRBD1
J gene: TRBJ1-2
V gene: TRBV9
CDR3 protein: CASSPQVGTGAGGYTF
CDR3 DNA: TGTGCCAGCAGCCCTCAGGTCGGGACAGGGGCAGGTGGCTACACCTTC

clone size: NA
D gene: TRBD1
J gene: TRBJ2-7
V gene: TRBV18
CDR3 protein: CASSPQGQGAYEQYF
CDR3 DNA: TGTGCCAGCTCACCACAGGGACAGGGGGCCTACGAGCAGTACTTC

clone size: few
D gene: NA
J gene: TRBJ1-1
V gene: TRBV10-3
CDR3 protein: CAINKGAVITEAFF
CDR3 DNA: TGTGCCATCAATAAGGGAGCAGTGATCACTGAAGCTTTCTTT

clone size: few
D gene: TRBD2
J gene: TRBJ2-5
V gene: TRBV9
CDR3 protein: CASSALGAGEVETQYF
CDR3 DNA: TGTGCCAGCAGCGCCCTGGGCGCGGGGGAGGTCGAGACCCAGTACTTC

clone size: NA
D gene: NA
J gene: TRBJ2-3
V gene: TRBV7-8
CDR3 protein: CASSLGVGGLGDTQYF
CDR3 DNA: TGTGCCAGCAGCTTAGGGGTAGGGGGGCTCGGAGATACGCAGTATTTT

clone size: NA
D gene: TRBD1
J gene: TRBJ2-6
V gene: TRBV25-1
CDR3 protein: CAPPSPTGAGANVLTF
CDR3 DNA: TGTGCCCCCCCGTCCCCAACAGGGGCCGGGGCCAACGTCCTGACTTTC

clone size: NA
D gene: TRBD1
J gene: TRBJ1-2
V gene: TRBV29-1
CDR3 protein: CSVTTGQGYGYTF
CDR3 DNA: TGCAGCGTTACCACCGGACAGGGCTATGGCTACACCTTC

clone size: few
D gene: NA
J gene: TRBJ2-7
V gene: TRBV28
CDR3 protein: CASSSGLGYEQYF
CDR3 DNA: TGTGCCAGTTCATCGGGACTCGGCTACGAGCAGTACTTC

clone size: NA
D gene: NA
J gene: TRBJ1-2
V gene: TRBV4-1
CDR3 protein: CASSQVLVRVGENYGYTF
CDR3 DNA: TGCGCCAGCAGCCAAGTTTTGGTGCGGGTCGGAGAGAACTATGGCTACACCTTC

clone size: few
D gene: NA
J gene: TRBJ2-2
V gene: TRBV9
CDR3 protein: CASSAIPPVGGALGLTGELFF
CDR3 DNA: TGTGCCAGCAGCGCCATCCCGCCGGTAGGAGGGGCCCTCGGCCTGACCGGGGAGCTGTTTTTT

clone size: NA
D gene: NA
J gene: TRBJ2-3
V gene: TRBV7-3
CDR3 protein: CASSLTPRNQDTQYF
CDR3 DNA: TGTGCCAGCAGCTTAACTCCCCGAAACCAAGATACGCAGTATTTT

clone size: NA
D gene: NA
J gene: TRBJ2-7
V gene: TRBV30
CDR3 protein: CAWRGNGAYEQYF
CDR3 DNA: TGTGCCTGGAGGGGCAACGGCGCCTACGAGCAGTACTTC

clone size: few
D gene: TRBD1
J gene: TRBJ1-2
V gene: TRBV5-1
CDR3 protein: CASSVGRDRFNYGYTF
CDR3 DNA: TGCGCCAGCAGCGTTGGACGGGACAGGTTTAACTATGGCTACACCTTC

clone size: NA
D gene: TRBD1
J gene: TRBJ2-7
V gene: TRBV25-1
CDR3 protein: CASSERGQKSYEQYF
CDR3 DNA: TGTGCCAGCAGTGAACGGGGACAGAAGTCCTACGAGCAGTACTTC

clone size: few
D gene: NA
J gene: TRBJ2-3
V gene: TRBV7-8
CDR3 protein: CASSSHSGGPYTDTQYF
CDR3 DNA: TGTGCCAGCAGCTCACATTCGGGGGGCCCTTACACAGATACGCAGTATTTT